Following are 20 T cell receptor beta chains from one sample sequenced in a study of blood T cell repertoires in COVID-19. The method was immunoSEQ multiplex PCR; TCRdb's version includes in-frame clones alone and lacks a portion of them. Among around 140,000 clones listed, around 90% were seen once. The source material was peripheral blood. The receptor set was obtained from a man aged 70 or older with acute or convalescent COVID-19.

As DNA, the CDR3 is TGTGCCAGCAGCCGCGGTGGTTACGAGCAGTACTTC. This gives the protein CASSRGGYEQYF. V usage is TRBV7-9 and J usage is TRBJ2-7; D not resolved. Between the trimmed V and J ends, which lost 5 bases and 4 bases, there was a span of 9 bases. CDR3 size: 12 residues. CDR1 and CDR2 (germline): SEHNR, FQNEAQ (reference sequence).

The gene calls are TRBV7-8 and TRBJ2-7, with D possibly TRBD1 on 5 matching bases. Deletions cut 6 bases from V and 6 bases from J, with 18 bases between. Per germline, CDR1 SGHVS and CDR2 FQNEAQ. The CDR3 runs 14 residues. The DNA of the CDR3 is TGTGCCAGCAGTTCCTTGAGACAGTTTGGCGAGCAGTACTTC. Its protein is CASSSLRQFGEQYF.

To note about this clone: A junction boundary mismatches the germline segment, possibly from a read error. The rearrangement uses TRBV29-1 and TRBJ1-2; unclear D gene. Looked up from germline, CDR1 is SQVTM and CDR2 is ANQGSEA. The CDR3 is made up of 13 amino acids. The CDR3 nucleotides are TGCAGCGTTGAAGAGGCAGGTTCCTATAGCTACACCTTC. It encodes CSVEEAGSYSYTF.

This clone was detected a few times. The chain links TRBV7-2 to TRBJ2-7, with 11 bases lining up with TRBD2. This CDR3 region has 15 residues. V was clipped by 6 bases and J by 2 bases; unmatched bases: 6. The germline CDR1 and CDR2 sequences are SGHTA and FQGNSA. The CDR3 nucleotides read TGTGCCAGCAGATATATAGCGGGGGGGACCTACGAGCAGTACTTC. This translates into CASRYIAGGTYEQYF.

The J gene is TRBJ2-7, the V gene TRBV19; D perhaps matches TRBD2 (6 bases). Trimming shortened V by 1 base and J by 6 bases, and 13 bases separated the two germline ends. The CDR3 length is 14 residues. The germline CDR1 and CDR2 sequences are LNHDA and SQIVND (reference sequence). The CDR3 here is CASSIATSMGEQYF. As DNA, the CDR3 is TGTGCCAGTAGTATAGCTACTAGCATGGGCGAGCAGTACTTC.

The J gene is TRBJ2-5, the V gene TRBV24-1; 7 bases match TRBD1. CDR1 and CDR2 (germline): KGHDR, SFDVKD. Trimming took 7 bases from V and 2 from J; bases not matched to a gene: 6. The CDR3 runs 14 residues. The CDR3 loop is CATSETGFQETQYF. In nucleotides, the CDR3 is TGTGCCACCAGCGAGACAGGGTTTCAAGAGACCCAGTACTTC.

This clone was observed a handful of times. V and J are TRBV6-5 and TRBJ1-2; D uncertain. Germline CDR1 MNHEY, CDR2 SVGAGI. This CDR3 has 15 residues. V shed 6 bases and J shed 7 bases, with 21 bases lying between them. The CDR3 DNA sequence: TGTGCCAGCAGCCTTGCCGATGGCTTTGTCATTGGCTACACCTTC. It translates to CASSLADGFVIGYTF.

This rearrangement joins TRBV28 to TRBJ2-7; TRBD1 matches 8 bases. Germline V gene lookup returns CDR1 MDHEN and CDR2 SYDVKM. Germline trimming cut 7 bases from V and 4 bases from J; bases unmatched to any gene: 9. The CDR3 spans 14 residues. The CDR3 nucleotides read TGTGCCAGCACCTCGGACAGGGTGTCTTACGAGCAGTACTTC. It yields the protein CASTSDRVSYEQYF.

The V gene is TRBV6-5, the J gene TRBJ1-6, with 12 positions matching TRBD1. The germline gives CDR1 MNHEY, CDR2 SVGAGI. The CDR3 has 15 residues. The V segment lost 6 bases and the J segment 5 bases; nucleotides outside the gene matches: 2. The CDR3 bases are TGTGCCAGCAGGGGGACAGGGGGCCATAATTCACCCCTCCACTTT. Its translation: CASRGTGGHNSPLHF.

V gene TRBV28 combines with J gene TRBJ2-7, with 9 nucleotides matching TRBD1. The CDR3 consists of 14 residues. Germline loops: CDR1 MDHEN, CDR2 SYDVKM. Trimming removed 7 bases from V and 0 bases from J; junction bases left unmatched: 4. The CDR3 region has the DNA TGTGCCAGCATAGGACAGGGGCACTCCTACGAGCAGTACTTC. Translated, it gives CASIGQGHSYEQYF.

The V gene is TRBV6-5, the J gene TRBJ1-4, with D maybe TRBD1 (6 bases). Germline lookup yields CDR1 MNHEY and CDR2 SVGAGI. V was cut by 5 bases and J by 7 bases, with 17 bases left in between. The CDR3 is 15 amino acids. The CDR3 DNA is TGTGCCAGCAGTCCGGGAACAGGGATAGGTGAAAAACTGTTTTTT. Translated, it gives CASSPGTGIGEKLFF.

This clone occurred once. This sequence joins TRBV10-1 and TRBJ1-2; TRBD1 matches at 11 bases. V shed 5 bases and J 7 bases; nucleotides not matched to a gene: 6. The germline gives CDR1 WNHNN, CDR2 SYGVQD (reference sequence). The CDR3 consists of 14 residues. The chain's CDR3 is CASSLGQGATGYTF. The DNA for the CDR3 is TGCGCCAGCAGTTTAGGACAGGGGGCAACTGGCTACACCTTC.

This chain links TRBV29-1 with TRBJ1-1, with 8 bases lining up with TRBD1. The germline gives CDR1 SQVTM, CDR2 ANQGSEA. After removal of 6 bases from V and 3 bases from J, the junction contained 6 bases not matched to a gene. CDR3 length equals 13 residues. CDR3 in amino acids: CSVRTGKDTEAFF. CDR3 DNA sequence: TGCAGCGTAAGGACAGGGAAGGACACTGAAGCTTTCTTT.

This sequence joins TRBV4-1 and TRBJ2-7, with 8 positions matching TRBD2. Germline-derived CDR1 and CDR2 are MGHRA and YSYEKL. CDR3 length: 17 residues. Unmatched junction bases numbered 11, after V lost 3 bases and J lost 1 base. The CDR3, as DNA: TGCGCCAGCAGCCAGGCCCAGGTCAGCGGGAGATCCTACGAGCAGTACTTC. Encoded protein: CASSQAQVSGRSYEQYF.

J is TRBJ2-1 and V is TRBV10-1, with TRBD2 matching 8 bases. Germline V gene lookup returns CDR1 WNHNN and CDR2 SYGVQD (reference sequence). V shed 6 bases, J shed 5 bases, and the junction held 6 bases outside the gene matches. The CDR3 is 14 amino acids. CDR3: CASRSGSDNNEQFF. CDR3 coding DNA: TGCGCCAGCAGAAGCGGGAGTGATAACAATGAGCAGTTCTTC.

The V gene is TRBV5-1, the J gene TRBJ2-7, with 8 bases identical to TRBD1. This CDR3 has 13 amino acids. J lost 5 bases, V lost 4 bases, and 5 bases had no gene match. CDR1 and CDR2 (germline): SGHRS, YFSETQ. The CDR3 DNA reads as TGCGCCAGCAGCCCGCCGACAGGGGACGAGCAGTACTTC. It is translated as CASSPPTGDEQYF.

This chain connects TRBV2 to TRBJ2-5; D perhaps matches TRBD2 (5 bases). Trimming pared 3 bases from V and 7 bases from J, leaving 18 bases between. The CDR3 spans 15 residues. From germline, CDR1 is SNHLY and CDR2 FYNNEI. In nucleotides, the CDR3 is TGTGCCAGCAGTGAGCACGGGATCGGCTTAGGGACCCAGTACTTC. This encodes CASSEHGIGLGTQYF.

The genes are TRBV6-5 and TRBJ2-7, with no clear D. The CDR3 length is 11 residues. Trimming removed 6 bases from V and 5 bases from J, with 8 bases in between. CDR1 and CDR2 (germline): MNHEY, SVGAGI. CDR3 DNA: TGTGCCAGCAGCGTCCTCCACGAGCAGTACTTC. Its protein is CASSVLHEQYF.

The V and J genes are TRBV21-1 and TRBJ1-2; the D call in the table, TRBD1, was not verified against the DNA. TRBV21-1 is listed as a pseudogene. The CDR3 is 14 residues long. CDR3 bases: TGTGCCAGCCTTGGACAGGCGGCTAACTATGGCTACACCTTC. Residues: CASLGQAANYGYTF.

This chain uses TRBV6-6 with TRBJ2-1, with TRBD2 identical over 10 bases. Germline V gene sequence: CDR1 MNHNY, CDR2 SVGAGI (reference sequence). The trim removed 5 bases at V and 4 bases at J, leaving 5 bases unmatched. This CDR3 has 15 residues. The CDR3 reads CASSALAGGYNEQFF. CDR3 sequence (DNA): TGTGCCAGCAGTGCGTTAGCGGGAGGTTACAATGAGCAGTTCTTC.